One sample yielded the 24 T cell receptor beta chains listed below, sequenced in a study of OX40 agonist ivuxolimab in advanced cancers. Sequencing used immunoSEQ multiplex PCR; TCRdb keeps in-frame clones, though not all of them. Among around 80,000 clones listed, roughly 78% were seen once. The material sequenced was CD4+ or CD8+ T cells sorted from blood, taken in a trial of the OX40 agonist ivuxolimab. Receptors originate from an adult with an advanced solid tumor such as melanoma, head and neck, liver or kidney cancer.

The CDR3 protein is CASSFNLQGAGEKLFF. CDR3 coding DNA: TGTGCCAGCAGCTTCAATTTACAGGGGGCAGGGGAAAAACTGTTTTTT. The gene calls are TRBV5-4 and TRBJ1-4; 9 positions agree with TRBD1. Losses at the gene ends were 2 bases for V and 8 bases for J; bases not matched to a gene: 10. The germline gives CDR1 SGHNT, CDR2 YYREEE (reference sequence). This CDR3 is 16 amino acids long.

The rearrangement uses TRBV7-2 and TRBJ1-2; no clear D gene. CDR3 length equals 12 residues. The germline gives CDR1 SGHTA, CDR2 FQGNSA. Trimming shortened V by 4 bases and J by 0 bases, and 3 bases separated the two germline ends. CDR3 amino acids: CASSYPNYGYTF. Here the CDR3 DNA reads TGTGCCAGCAGCTACCCTAACTATGGCTACACCTTC.

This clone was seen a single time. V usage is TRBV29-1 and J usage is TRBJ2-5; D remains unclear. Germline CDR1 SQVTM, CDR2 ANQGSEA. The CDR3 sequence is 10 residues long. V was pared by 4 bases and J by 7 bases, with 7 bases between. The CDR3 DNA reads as TGCAGCGTTGGCTGGGCGACCCAGTACTTC. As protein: CSVGWATQYF.

This CDR3 is CASSEELGNQPQHF. For the CDR3, the DNA is TGTGCCAGCAGTGAAGAGTTGGGCAATCAGCCCCAGCATTTT. The chain recombines TRBV2 with TRBJ1-5, with D unclear. This CDR3 contains 14 residues. Trimming cost V 1 base and J 2 bases, with 6 bases left between them. Germline V gives CDR1 SNHLY, CDR2 FYNNEI.

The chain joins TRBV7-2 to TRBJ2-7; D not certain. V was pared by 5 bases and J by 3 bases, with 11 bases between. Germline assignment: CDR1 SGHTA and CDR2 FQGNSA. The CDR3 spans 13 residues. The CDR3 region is CASSPRRIYEQYF. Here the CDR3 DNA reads TGTGCCAGCAGCCCGAGGCGAATCTACGAGCAGTACTTC.

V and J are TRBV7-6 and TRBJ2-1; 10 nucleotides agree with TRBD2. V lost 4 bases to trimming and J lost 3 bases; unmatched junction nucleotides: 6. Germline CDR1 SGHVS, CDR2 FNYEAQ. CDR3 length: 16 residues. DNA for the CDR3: TGTGCCAGCAGCTCAGTAGCGGGAGGCGGCTACAATGAGCAGTTCTTC. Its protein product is CASSSVAGGGYNEQFF.

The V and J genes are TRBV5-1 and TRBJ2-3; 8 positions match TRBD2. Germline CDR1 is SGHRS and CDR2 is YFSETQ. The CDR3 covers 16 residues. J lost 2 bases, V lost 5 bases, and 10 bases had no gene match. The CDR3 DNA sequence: TGCGCCAGCAGTTTAAGAGCGGGGGCGCCCACAGATACGCAGTATTTT. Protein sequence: CASSLRAGAPTDTQYF.

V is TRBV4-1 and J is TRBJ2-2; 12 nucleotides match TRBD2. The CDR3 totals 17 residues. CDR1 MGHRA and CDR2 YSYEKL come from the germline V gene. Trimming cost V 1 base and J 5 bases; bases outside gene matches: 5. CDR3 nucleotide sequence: TGCGCCAGCAGCCAAGGACTAGCGGGAGTATATACCGGGGAGCTGTTTTTT. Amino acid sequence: CASSQGLAGVYTGELFF.

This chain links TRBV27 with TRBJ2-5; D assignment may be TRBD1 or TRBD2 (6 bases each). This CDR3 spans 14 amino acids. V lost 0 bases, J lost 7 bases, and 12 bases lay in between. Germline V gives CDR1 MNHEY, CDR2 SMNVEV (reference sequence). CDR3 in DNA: TGTGCCAGCAGTTTATCGAAGGGGGGTGGGACCCAGTACTTC. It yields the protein CASSLSKGGGTQYF.

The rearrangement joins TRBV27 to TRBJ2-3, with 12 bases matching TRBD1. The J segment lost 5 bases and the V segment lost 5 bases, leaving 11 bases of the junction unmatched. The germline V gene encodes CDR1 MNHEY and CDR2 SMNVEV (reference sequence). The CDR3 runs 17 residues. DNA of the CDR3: TGTGCCAGCAGTCTCCTGGGACAGGGGGCTGGGGGAGATACGCAGTATTTT. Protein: CASSLLGQGAGGDTQYF.

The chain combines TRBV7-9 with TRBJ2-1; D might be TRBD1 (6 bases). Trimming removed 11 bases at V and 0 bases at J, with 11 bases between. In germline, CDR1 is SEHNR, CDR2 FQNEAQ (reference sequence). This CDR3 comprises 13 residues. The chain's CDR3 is CAGTGSSYNEQFF. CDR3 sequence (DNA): TGTGCCGGCACAGGGTCCTCCTACAATGAGCAGTTCTTC.

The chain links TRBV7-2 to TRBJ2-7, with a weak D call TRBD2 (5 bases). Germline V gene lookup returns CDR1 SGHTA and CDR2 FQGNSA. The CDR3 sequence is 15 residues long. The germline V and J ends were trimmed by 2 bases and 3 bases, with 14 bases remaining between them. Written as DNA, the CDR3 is TGTGCCAGCAGCTTATCCGGACTTTCTTTCTACGAGCAGTACTTC. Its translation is CASSLSGLSFYEQYF.

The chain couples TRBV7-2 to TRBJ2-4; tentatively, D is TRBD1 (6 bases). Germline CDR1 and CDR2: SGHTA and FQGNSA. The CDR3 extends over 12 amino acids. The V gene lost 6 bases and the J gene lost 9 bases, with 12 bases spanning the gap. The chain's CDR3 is CASSTDSGIQYF. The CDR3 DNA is TGTGCCAGCAGTACGGACAGCGGCATTCAGTACTTC.

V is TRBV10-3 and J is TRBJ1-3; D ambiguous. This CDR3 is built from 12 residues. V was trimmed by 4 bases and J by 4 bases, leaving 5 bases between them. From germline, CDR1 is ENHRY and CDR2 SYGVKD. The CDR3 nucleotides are TGTGCCATCAGTGTAGGGGGAAACACCATATATTTT. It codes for CAISVGGNTIYF.

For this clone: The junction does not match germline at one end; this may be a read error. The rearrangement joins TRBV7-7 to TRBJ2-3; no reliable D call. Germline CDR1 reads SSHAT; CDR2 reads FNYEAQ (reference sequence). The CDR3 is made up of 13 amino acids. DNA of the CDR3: TGTGCTAGCAGCTTAAACGGTGCGGATACGCAGTATTTT. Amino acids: CASSLNGADTQYF.

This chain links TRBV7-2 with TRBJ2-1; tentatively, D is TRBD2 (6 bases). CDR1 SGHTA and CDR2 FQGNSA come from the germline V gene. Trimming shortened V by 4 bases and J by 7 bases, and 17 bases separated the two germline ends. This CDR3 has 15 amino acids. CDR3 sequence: CASSSRGGEGNEQFF. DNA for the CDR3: TGTGCCAGCAGCTCTAGGGGCGGGGAAGGAAATGAGCAGTTCTTC.

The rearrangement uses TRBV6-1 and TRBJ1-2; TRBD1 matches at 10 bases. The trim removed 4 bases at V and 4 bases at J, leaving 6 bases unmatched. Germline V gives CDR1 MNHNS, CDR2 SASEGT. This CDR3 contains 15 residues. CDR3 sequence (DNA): TGTGCCAGCAGTGTGGGGGGACAGGGGATCTATGGCTACACCTTC. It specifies CASSVGGQGIYGYTF.

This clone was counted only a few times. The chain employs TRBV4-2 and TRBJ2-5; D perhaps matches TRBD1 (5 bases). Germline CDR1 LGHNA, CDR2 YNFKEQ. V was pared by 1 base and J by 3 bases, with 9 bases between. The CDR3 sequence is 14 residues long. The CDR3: CASSQGTTKETQYF. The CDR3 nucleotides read TGTGCCAGCAGCCAAGGGACAACCAAAGAGACCCAGTACTTC.

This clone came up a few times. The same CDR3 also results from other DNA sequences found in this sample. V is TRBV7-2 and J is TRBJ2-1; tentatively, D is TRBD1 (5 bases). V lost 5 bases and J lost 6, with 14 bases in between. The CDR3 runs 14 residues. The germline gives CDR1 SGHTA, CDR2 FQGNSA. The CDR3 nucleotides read TGTGCCAGCAGCAGGCAGGGTTTGTCCAATGAGCAGTTCTTC. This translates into CASSRQGLSNEQFF.

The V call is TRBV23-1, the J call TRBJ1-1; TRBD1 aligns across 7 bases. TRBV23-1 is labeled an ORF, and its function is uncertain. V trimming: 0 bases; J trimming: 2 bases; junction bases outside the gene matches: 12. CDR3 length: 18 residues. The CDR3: CASSQSMSKGACNTEAFF. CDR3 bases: TGCGCCAGCAGTCAATCGATGTCGAAGGGGGCTTGTAACACTGAAGCTTTCTTT.

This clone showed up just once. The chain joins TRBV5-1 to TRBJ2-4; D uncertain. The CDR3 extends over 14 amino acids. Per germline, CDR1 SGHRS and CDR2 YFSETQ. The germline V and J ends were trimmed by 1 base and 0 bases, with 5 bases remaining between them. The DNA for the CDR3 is TGCGCCAGCAGCTTGACCTTAGCCAAAAACATTCAGTACTTC. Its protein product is CASSLTLAKNIQYF. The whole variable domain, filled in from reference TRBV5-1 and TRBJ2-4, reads KAGVTQTPRYLIKTRGQQVTLSCSPISGHRSVSWYQQTPGQGLQFLFEYFSETQRNKGNFPGRFSGRQFSNSRSEMNVSTLELGDSALYLCASSLTLAKNIQYFGAGTRLSVL.

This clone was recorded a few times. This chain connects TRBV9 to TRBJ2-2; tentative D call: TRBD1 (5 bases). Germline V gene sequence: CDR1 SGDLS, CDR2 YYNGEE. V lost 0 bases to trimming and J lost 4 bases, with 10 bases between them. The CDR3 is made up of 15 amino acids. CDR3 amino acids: CASSVGIQGTGELFF. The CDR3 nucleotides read TGTGCCAGCAGCGTAGGTATCCAGGGCACCGGGGAGCTGTTTTTT.

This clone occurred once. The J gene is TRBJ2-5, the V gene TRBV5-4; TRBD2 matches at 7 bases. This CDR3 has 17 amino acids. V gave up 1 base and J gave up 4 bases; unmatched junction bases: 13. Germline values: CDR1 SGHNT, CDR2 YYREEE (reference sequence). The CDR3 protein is CASSLNRAGAGRETQYF. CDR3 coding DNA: TGTGCCAGCAGCTTGAATCGGGCGGGAGCTGGTCGAGAGACCCAGTACTTC.

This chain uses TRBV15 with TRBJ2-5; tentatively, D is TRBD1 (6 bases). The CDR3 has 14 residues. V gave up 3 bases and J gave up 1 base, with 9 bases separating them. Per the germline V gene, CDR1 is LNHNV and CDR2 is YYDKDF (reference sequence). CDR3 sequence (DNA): TGTGCCACCAGCAGGCGACAGGCCCAAGAGACCCAGTACTTC. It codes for CATSRRQAQETQYF.